Below are 28 T cell receptor beta chains sequenced from a single sample in a study of blood T cell repertoires in COVID-19. Sequencing used immunoSEQ multiplex PCR; TCRdb keeps in-frame clones, though not all of them. The table has fewer than 350,000 clones, approximately 87% seen once. Source material: peripheral blood. Receptors were obtained from a woman aged 25-40 years with COVID-19, enrolled during active disease.

The rearrangement joins TRBV7-9 to TRBJ2-1, with TRBD2 as a possible D gene (6 bases). Germline assignment: CDR1 SEHNR and CDR2 FQNEAQ (reference sequence). V was trimmed by 0 bases and J by 7 bases, leaving 19 bases between them. CDR3 size: 17 residues. CDR3 DNA: TGTGCCAGCAGCTTAGCGCTGGGGGGTCTTGGTTGGAATGAGCAGTTCTTC. Translation: CASSLALGGLGWNEQFF. The full variable domain, rest sourced from reference TRBV7-9 and TRBJ2-1, is DTGVSQNPRHKITKRGQNVTFRCDPISEHNRLYWYRQTLGQGPEFLTYFQNEAQLEKSRLLSDRFSAERPKGSFSTLEIQRTEQGDSAMYLCASSLALGGLGWNEQFFGPGTRLTVL.

This clone was counted between two and nine times. The J gene is TRBJ2-7, the V gene TRBV28, with a tentative D call TRBD1 (6 bases). Germline lookup yields CDR1 MDHEN and CDR2 SYDVKM. Deletions cut 3 bases from V and 2 bases from J, with 17 bases between. This CDR3 spans 16 amino acids. CDR3 bases: TGTGCCAGCAGTTTTAGTAGGTCAGGGGAACCCTACGAGCAGTACTTC. Its translation is CASSFSRSGEPYEQYF.

The chain combines TRBV27 with TRBJ2-4; D may be TRBD2 (6 bases). The CDR3 length is 13 residues. Germline lookup yields CDR1 MNHEY and CDR2 SMNVEV (reference sequence). CDR3: CSLEGRPKNIQYF. CDR3 coding DNA: TGTAGCTTGGAGGGAAGACCCAAAAACATTCAGTACTTC.

V gene TRBV5-1 combines with J gene TRBJ2-5; D is possibly TRBD2 (6 bases). Trimming removed 4 bases from V and 5 bases from J, with 12 bases in between. The CDR3 extends over 13 amino acids. Per germline, CDR1 SGHRS and CDR2 YFSETQ. CDR3 bases: TGCGCCAGCAGCCCCGACCGGGGGGAGACCCAGTACTTC. It codes for CASSPDRGETQYF. The full variable domain, in which reference TRBV5-1 and TRBJ2-5 provide the parts outside the CDR3, is KAGVTQTPRYLIKTRGQQVTLSCSPISGHRSVSWYQQTPGQGLQFLFEYFSETQRNKGNFPGRFSGRQFSNSRSEMNVSTLELGDSALYLCASSPDRGETQYFGPGTRLLVL.

V and J are TRBV5-1 and TRBJ2-2, with 7 bases identical to TRBD1. This CDR3 has 16 amino acids. Germline V gives CDR1 SGHRS, CDR2 YFSETQ. V was pared by 3 bases and J by 5 bases, with 10 bases of the junction left unmatched. DNA of the CDR3: TGCGCCAGCAGCTCGGTCCCGGGACAGCGAACCGGGGAGCTGTTTTTT. Protein sequence: CASSSVPGQRTGELFF.

This chain joins TRBV28 and TRBJ1-2; possible D gene TRBD1, 6 bases. Germline CDR1 and CDR2: MDHEN and SYDVKM. Between the trimmed V and J ends, which lost 5 bases and 3 bases, there was a span of 19 bases. The CDR3 loop spans 16 amino acids. The CDR3 reads CASSITHGGPHYGYTF. The CDR3 DNA follows: TGTGCCAGCAGTATTACCCATGGGGGCCCTCACTATGGCTACACCTTC.

The gene calls are TRBV6-5 and TRBJ1-5; TRBD1 matches 8 bases. V lost 2 bases to trimming and J lost 5 bases; unmatched junction nucleotides: 5. The germline V gene encodes CDR1 MNHEY and CDR2 SVGAGI. The CDR3 loop spans 15 amino acids. CDR3 region: CASSYTTGEDQPQHF. CDR3 sequence (DNA): TGTGCCAGCAGTTACACGACAGGGGAGGATCAGCCCCAGCATTTT.

The chain recombines TRBV6-1 with TRBJ1-1, with no clear D. V was cut by 0 bases and J by 1 base, with 15 bases left in between. The length of the CDR3 is 17 residues. Germline assignment: CDR1 MNHNS and CDR2 SASEGT. The CDR3 protein is CASSEAPLIRGNTEAFF. DNA for the CDR3: TGTGCCAGCAGTGAAGCCCCCCTCATCCGGGGGAACACTGAAGCTTTCTTT.

V usage is TRBV2 and J usage is TRBJ1-1, with unresolved D. Germline V lookup: CDR1 SNHLY, CDR2 FYNNEI. V gave up 6 bases and J gave up 3 bases, with 20 bases separating them. CDR3 size: 16 residues. CDR3 residues: CASSSALAAAYTEAFF. CDR3 coding DNA: TGTGCCAGCAGCAGTGCATTGGCGGCGGCGTACACTGAAGCTTTCTTT. The full variable domain, with the rest looked up from reference TRBV2 and TRBJ1-1, is EPEVTQTPSHQVTQMGQEVILRCVPISNHLYFYWYRQILGQKVEFLVSFYNNEISEKSEIFDDQFSVERPDGSNFTLKIRSTKLEDSAMYFCASSSALAAAYTEAFFGQGTRLTVV.

The gene calls are TRBV5-1 and TRBJ1-1; the match to TRBD1 covers 8 bases. This CDR3 is built from 18 residues. J gave up 3 bases and V 2 bases, and 15 bases lay outside the gene matches. From germline, CDR1 is SGHRS and CDR2 YFSETQ. The CDR3 reads CASSFRGQGKRRDTEAFF. CDR3 nucleotides: TGCGCCAGCAGCTTCAGGGGGCAGGGTAAAAGGAGGGACACTGAAGCTTTCTTT.

This clone was counted between two and nine times. The V gene is TRBV27, the J gene TRBJ1-1; TRBD1 might be the D (5 bases). Germline assignment: CDR1 MNHEY and CDR2 SMNVEV (reference sequence). The germline V and J ends were trimmed by 6 bases and 1 base, with 12 bases remaining between them. The CDR3 covers 14 residues. The CDR3 protein is CASRGQGTNTEAFF. The CDR3 nucleotides read TGTGCCAGCAGGGGGCAGGGTACGAACACTGAAGCTTTCTTT.

The V and J genes are TRBV2 and TRBJ2-5; 8 nucleotides match TRBD2. The V segment lost 4 bases and the J segment 9 bases; nucleotides outside the gene matches: 13. This CDR3 spans 15 amino acids. Germline assignment: CDR1 SNHLY and CDR2 FYNNEI. In nucleotides, the CDR3 is TGTGCCAGCAGTGGGGCACTAGCGGAACCCTCGGCCCAGTACTTC. Its translation: CASSGALAEPSAQYF. The full variable domain, its missing parts supplied by reference TRBV2 and TRBJ2-5, is EPEVTQTPSHQVTQMGQEVILRCVPISNHLYFYWYRQILGQKVEFLVSFYNNEISEKSEIFDDQFSVERPDGSNFTLKIRSTKLEDSAMYFCASSGALAEPSAQYFGPGTRLLVL.

The rearrangement uses TRBV6-5 and TRBJ2-7; no definite D call. Germline V lookup: CDR1 MNHEY, CDR2 SVGAGI. CDR3 length equals 13 residues. The V and J ends lost 7 bases and 0 bases respectively, with 10 bases between them. The CDR3 region has the DNA TGTGCCAGCACCGACACGCCCTCCTACGAGCAGTACTTC. Translating it yields CASTDTPSYEQYF.

The chain recombines TRBV7-6 with TRBJ2-3, with TRBD2 matching 14 bases. V gave up 4 bases and J gave up 2 bases; unmatched junction bases: 5. The CDR3 contains 17 residues. Germline assignment: CDR1 SGHVS and CDR2 FNYEAQ. CDR3 loop: CASSSGLAGGLTDTQYF. The CDR3 region has the DNA TGTGCCAGCAGCTCCGGACTAGCGGGGGGACTCACAGATACGCAGTATTTT.

The chain combines TRBV19 with TRBJ2-1; 8 nucleotides line up with TRBD1. CDR1 is LNHDA and CDR2 is SQIVND in the germline V gene (reference sequence). Losses at the gene ends were 5 bases for V and 1 base for J; bases not matched to a gene: 1. The length of the CDR3 is 14 residues. This chain's CDR3 is CASSGQGSYNEQFF. DNA for the CDR3: TGTGCCAGTAGTGGACAGGGTTCCTACAATGAGCAGTTCTTC.

CDR3 sequence (DNA): TGTGCCAGCAGCCCCCCTACCCCTAGCGGGGGGCGGGTAGATACGCAGTATTTT. Encoded protein: CASSPPTPSGGRVDTQYF. The rearrangement joins TRBV3-1 (or the pseudogene TRBV3-2) to TRBJ2-3; 11 bases map to TRBD2. CDR1 and CDR2 (germline): LGHDT, YNNKEL (reference sequence). The CDR3 consists of 18 residues. J gave up 5 bases and V 4 bases, and 14 bases lay outside the gene matches.

The V call is TRBV23-1, the J call TRBJ2-7; 9 bases fit TRBD1. TRBV23-1 is placed among ORFs of uncertain function. CDR3 length: 16 amino acids. J was trimmed by 3 bases and V by 6 bases; bases with no gene match: 12. CDR3 in DNA: TGCGCCAGCAGGGTGAGAGAGACAGGGGGGTTCTACGAGCAGTACTTC. Translation gives CASRVRETGGFYEQYF.

The rearrangement joins TRBV2 to TRBJ1-1; possibly TRBD1 for D (5 bases). The CDR3 covers 15 residues. V was cut by 8 bases and J by 4 bases, with 20 bases left in between. Germline V gene data show CDR1 as SNHLY and CDR2 as FYNNEI. CDR3 loop: CASSGLPWGSTEAFF. As DNA, the CDR3 is TGTGCCAGCTCGGGACTCCCTTGGGGAAGCACTGAAGCTTTCTTT.

This clone was detected a few times. The chain is built from TRBV5-1 and TRBJ1-1; TRBD1 matches at 7 bases. Trimming cost V 4 bases and J 11 bases; bases outside gene matches: 26. Germline V gene sequence: CDR1 SGHRS, CDR2 YFSETQ. This CDR3 has 18 amino acids. The CDR3 region is CASSHPRRQGSTGSMAFF. In nucleotides, the CDR3 is TGCGCCAGCAGCCATCCCCGGAGACAGGGTTCAACGGGAAGCATGGCTTTCTTT.

The chain carries TRBV5-4 and TRBJ2-3; tentative D call: TRBD2 (6 bases). The V end was cut by 5 bases, the J end by 5 bases, with 18 bases between. There are 15 residues in the CDR3. Germline V gene lookup returns CDR1 SGHNT and CDR2 YYREEE (reference sequence). Written as DNA, the CDR3 is TGTGCCAGCAGGGTAGGACCCGGGAGCGGAGATACGCAGTATTTT. Translating it yields CASRVGPGSGDTQYF.

The V and J genes are TRBV5-1 and TRBJ1-2; D gene uncertain. Between the trimmed V and J ends, which lost 1 base and 0 bases, there was a span of 10 bases. The germline V gene has CDR1 SGHRS and CDR2 YFSETQ. The CDR3 runs 15 residues. The CDR3 reads CASSLTDRSNYGYTF. DNA of the CDR3: TGCGCCAGCAGCTTGACAGATCGATCTAACTATGGCTACACCTTC.

The J gene is TRBJ2-7, the V gene TRBV7-9; maybe TRBD1 (6 bases). V lost 5 bases and J lost 4, with 12 bases in between. The V gene's germline CDR1 is SEHNR and CDR2 FQNEAQ (reference sequence). The CDR3 has 13 residues. DNA of the CDR3: TGTGCCAGCAGCACAGGGCCGGGATACGAGCAGTACTTC. It is translated as CASSTGPGYEQYF.

For the CDR3, the DNA is TGTGCCAGCAGCTACGACAGGGGGAATGGCTACACCTTC. This sequence encodes CASSYDRGNGYTF. The V and J genes are TRBV28 and TRBJ1-2, with 9 bases aligning to TRBD1. The CDR3 is 13 residues long. V gave up 6 bases and J gave up 6 bases; unmatched junction bases: 5. CDR1 and CDR2 from the germline V gene are MDHEN and SYDVKM.

The chain couples TRBV19 to TRBJ2-3, with TRBD2 matching over 7 bases. With 5 bases clipped from V and 9 bases from J, the junction kept 11 bases outside the gene matches. Germline CDR1 is LNHDA and CDR2 is SQIVND (reference sequence). There are 14 residues in the CDR3. The CDR3 region is CASSPSPGGGTQYF. The CDR3, as DNA: TGTGCCAGTAGTCCTTCACCCGGGGGAGGGACGCAGTATTTT.

V usage is TRBV7-8 and J usage is TRBJ2-3, with 9 bases that match TRBD2. This CDR3 contains 15 residues. The J segment lost 5 bases and the V segment lost 5 bases, leaving 8 bases of the junction unmatched. Per the germline V gene, CDR1 is SGHVS and CDR2 is FQNEAQ. CDR3 region: CASSDLSGGLDTQYF. The CDR3 DNA reads as TGTGCCAGCAGCGATTTGAGCGGGGGGTTAGATACGCAGTATTTT.

The chain links TRBV2 to TRBJ1-1; D uncertain. Trimming cost V 2 bases and J 5 bases, with 12 bases left between them. This CDR3 spans 14 amino acids. CDR1 is SNHLY, CDR2 FYNNEI, per germline. CDR3 nucleotides: TGTGCCAGCAGTGAAATGGGAGCGGGGACTGAAGCTTTCTTT. Translation gives CASSEMGAGTEAFF.

As concerns this clone: Additional DNA sequences in this sample encode the identical CDR3. The rearrangement joins TRBV27 to TRBJ2-3; 10 positions match TRBD2. The V segment lost 0 bases and the J segment 3 bases; nucleotides outside the gene matches: 0. There are 15 residues in the CDR3. Germline V lookup: CDR1 MNHEY, CDR2 SMNVEV (reference sequence). The CDR3 DNA follows: TGTGCCAGCAGTTTATCTAGCGGGGGGACAGATACGCAGTATTTT. It is translated as CASSLSSGGTDTQYF.

This CDR3 reads CASHWNREGEQYF. The DNA of the CDR3 is TGTGCCAGTCACTGGAACAGGGAGGGTGAGCAGTACTTC. This rearrangement joins TRBV19 to TRBJ2-7, with D possibly being TRBD2 (7 bases). Looked up from germline, CDR1 is LNHDA and CDR2 is SQIVND (reference sequence). Deletions cut 8 bases from V and 7 bases from J, with 18 bases between. CDR3 size: 13 residues. Full variable domain (rest looked up from reference TRBV19 and TRBJ2-7): DGGITQSPKYLFRKEGQNVTLSCEQNLNHDAMYWYRQDPGQGLRLIYYSQIVNDFQKGDIAEGYSVSREKKESFPLTVTSAQKNPTAFYLCASHWNREGEQYFGPGTRLTVT.